This is a list of T cell receptor beta chains from one sample in a study of T cell changes during pregnancy in multiple sclerosis. The method was immunoSEQ multiplex PCR; TCRdb's version includes in-frame clones alone and lacks a portion of them. The repertoire consists of roughly 30,000 clones, with roughly 91% occurring once and the leading ten covering 3% to 3.5%. Here the sequenced sample was CD4+ T cells from peripheral blood mononuclear cells, taken in the first trimester of pregnancy. The receptor source for this set is a female donor in good health, enrolled as a control in a pregnancy study. Each CDR3 is given with its conserved first and last residue. A D gene is named only where the DNA matches it firmly. Only part of the rows carry a size: once, few, many, or a class if the clone is expanded.

abundance	j_gene	d_gene	v_gene	CDR3aa	CDR3nt
-	TRBJ2-2	-	TRBV28	CASSGALTGELFF	TGTGCCAGCAGTGGGGCCCTCACCGGGGAGCTGTTTTTT
-	TRBJ1-2	-	TRBV5-1	CASSFSGDYGYTF	TGCGCCAGCAGCTTTAGCGGGGACTATGGCTACACCTTC
-	TRBJ2-3	-	TRBV29-1	CSVEEARNTDTQYF	TGCAGCGTTGAAGAGGCCAGAAACACAGATACGCAGTATTTT
-	TRBJ1-1	TRBD1	TRBV9	CASSIQQGTEAFF	TGTGCCAGCAGCATACAACAGGGGACTGAAGCTTTCTTT
few	TRBJ2-2	-	TRBV23-1	CASNPKGGAVWNGELFF	TGCGCCAGCAATCCCAAGGGGGGGGCAGTGTGGAACGGGGAGCTGTTTTTT
-	TRBJ2-7	TRBD1	TRBV28	CASSDPPPGQGAYEQYF	TGTGCCAGCAGTGATCCTCCCCCGGGACAGGGGGCCTACGAGCAGTACTTC
-	TRBJ1-2	TRBD1	TRBV28	CASKPPDRGAYGYTF	TGTGCCAGCAAGCCACCCGACAGGGGCGCTTATGGCTACACCTTC
-	TRBJ2-7	-	TRBV28	CASSLWQGGYEQYF	TGTGCCAGCAGTTTATGGCAGGGAGGCTACGAGCAGTACTTC
-	TRBJ2-3	-	TRBV7-2	CASSLLFAGRLDTQYF	TGTGCCAGCAGCTTACTTTTCGCGGGGCGACTGGATACGCAGTATTTT
-	TRBJ1-2	TRBD1	TRBV28	CASSSRDRERGYTF	TGTGCCAGCAGTTCCCGGGACAGGGAGCGTGGCTACACCTTC
-	TRBJ1-2	-	TRBV5-5	CASSFSLTDSYGYTF	TGTGCCAGCAGCTTCTCTCTTACCGACTCCTATGGCTACACCTTC
-	TRBJ2-7	-	TRBV15	CATSRDYSSYEQYF	TGTGCCACCAGCAGAGATTACAGCTCCTACGAGCAGTACTTC
-	TRBJ2-7	TRBD2	TRBV4-1	CASSHPPSGFYEQYF	TGCGCCAGCAGCCACCCCCCTAGCGGGTTCTACGAGCAGTACTTC
few	TRBJ1-1	TRBD1	TRBV28	CASRQGVSEAFF	TGTGCCAGCAGGCAGGGGGTCTCTGAAGCTTTCTTT